These 10 T cell receptor beta chains share one sample of origin, sequenced in a study of metastatic and nonmetastatic thyroid tumors. TCRdb reprocessed the PCR reads via MiXCR. The sample has about 20,000 clones, roughly 22% seen once. All patients reached thyroid surgery having received no treatment beforehand. The sequenced material came from tumor tissue. The receptors originated from a female donor with papillary thyroid cancer or a benign thyroid nodule (not recorded which). Some clones in this sample may be carry-over from other donors' samples.

The DNA for the CDR3 is TGTGCCAGCAGTTACGGGGGGGATCATCAGCCCCAGCATTTT. This encodes CASSYGGDHQPQHF. The chain recombines TRBV6-2 or TRBV6-3 with TRBJ1-5; D may be TRBD1 (5 bases). Germline lookup yields CDR1 MNHEY and CDR2 SVGEGT. This CDR3 is built from 14 residues. Deletions cut 2 bases from V and 5 bases from J, with 10 bases between.

This clone is labeled large. CDR3 DNA sequence: TGCGCCAGCAGCCAGAACACGAACACCGGGGAGCTGTTTTTT. It encodes CASSQNTNTGELFF. This sequence joins TRBV4-1 and TRBJ2-2; no firm D call. Germline V CDR1 and CDR2: MGHRA, YSYEKL. CDR3 length equals 14 residues. The V gene lost 3 bases and the J gene lost 0 bases, with 5 bases spanning the gap.

By frequency in the sample, this clone is medium-sized. The chain employs TRBV28 and TRBJ2-2, with no clear D. Trimming left V 6 bases short and J 4 bases short, with 12 bases between. This CDR3 has 14 amino acids. Germline V gene sequence: CDR1 MDHEN, CDR2 SYDVKM. CDR3 residues: CASSSWRATGELFF. In DNA, the CDR3 is TGTGCCAGCAGCTCTTGGAGAGCCACCGGGGAGCTGTTTTTT.

This clone was seen many times. The chain combines TRBV7-8 with TRBJ1-2; D not certain. Trimming cost V 5 bases and J 6 bases, with 13 bases left between them. The CDR3 is 13 amino acids. The germline V gene has CDR1 SGHVS and CDR2 FQNEAQ. Here the CDR3 reads CASSLDKVDGYTF. The CDR3 coding sequence is TGTGCCAGCAGCCTCGATAAGGTCGATGGCTACACCTTC.

This clone was counted at least ten times. CDR3 nucleotide sequence: TGTGCCAGCAGCCCAAGAGGGCAGGGGGTCACCGGGGAGCTGTTTTTT. It encodes CASSPRGQGVTGELFF. The chain couples TRBV11-2 to TRBJ2-2, with TRBD1 identical over 7 bases. Germline trimming cut 5 bases from V and 4 bases from J; bases unmatched to any gene: 10. The CDR3 contains 16 residues. Germline V gene data show CDR1 as SGHAT and CDR2 as FQNNGV.

With regard to this clone: Mismatch with germline at one junction end may stem from a read error. The J gene is TRBJ2-1, the V gene TRBV12-5; D unresolved. The CDR3 spans 13 residues. Germline CDR1 is LGHNT and CDR2 is FRNRAP. The CDR3 loop reads CASGLVLNNEQFF. The DNA for the CDR3 is TGTGCGAGTGGTTTGGTGTTAAACAATGAGCAGTTCTTC.

The V gene is TRBV9, the J gene TRBJ2-3; the match to TRBD1 covers 7 bases. The germline CDR1 and CDR2 sequences are SGDLS and YYNGEE. Unmatched junction bases numbered 10, after V lost 5 bases and J lost 4 bases. The CDR3 sequence is 15 residues long. CDR3 bases: TGTGCCAGCAGATCAACAGGGGAAGAATCAGATACGCAGTATTTT. Encoded protein: CASRSTGEESDTQYF. The variable domain in full, completed from reference TRBV9 and TRBJ2-3, reads DSGVTQTPKHLITATGQRVTLRCSPRSGDLSVYWYQQSLDQGLQFLIQYYNGEERAKGNILERFSAQQFPDLHSELNLSSLELGDSALYFCASRSTGEESDTQYFGPGTRLTVL.

The chain recombines TRBV6-2 or TRBV6-3 with TRBJ1-2; unclear D gene. Per the germline V gene, CDR1 is MNHEY and CDR2 is SVGEGT. The V and J ends lost 0 bases and 5 bases respectively, with 7 bases between them. This CDR3 contains 13 residues. This chain's CDR3 is CASSYSVGYGYTF. DNA for the CDR3: TGTGCCAGCAGTTACTCGGTAGGGTATGGCTACACCTTC.

Ten or more counts support this clone. The rearrangement links TRBV6-4 to TRBJ2-3, with 14 bases fitting TRBD2. The CDR3 has 16 residues. Per the germline V gene, CDR1 is MRHNA and CDR2 is SNTAGT. V gave up 8 bases and J gave up 7 bases; unmatched junction bases: 11. Here the CDR3 DNA reads TGTGCCAGCCCAGTTAGACTAGCGGGAGGGCCAAATACGCAGTATTTT. Amino acids: CASPVRLAGGPNTQYF.

Many counts were recorded for this clone. V gene TRBV24-1 combines with J gene TRBJ2-3, with TRBD2 matching over 14 bases. Germline CDR1 reads KGHDR; CDR2 reads SFDVKD. The CDR3 length is 17 residues. J lost 0 bases, V lost 4 bases, and 2 bases had no gene match. The CDR3 here is CATSERTSGRSTDTQYF. CDR3 DNA sequence: TGTGCCACCAGTGAACGGACTAGCGGGAGGAGCACAGATACGCAGTATTTT.